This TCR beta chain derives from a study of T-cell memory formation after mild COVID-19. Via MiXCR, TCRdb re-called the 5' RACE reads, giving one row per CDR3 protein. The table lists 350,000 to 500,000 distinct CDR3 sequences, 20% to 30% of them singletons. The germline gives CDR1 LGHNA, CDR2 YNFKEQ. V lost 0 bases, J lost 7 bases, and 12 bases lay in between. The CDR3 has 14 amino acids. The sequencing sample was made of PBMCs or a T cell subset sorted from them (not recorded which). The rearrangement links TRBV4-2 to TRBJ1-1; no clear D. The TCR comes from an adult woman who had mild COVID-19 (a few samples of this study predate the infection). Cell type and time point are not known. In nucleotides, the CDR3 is TGTGCCAGCAGCCAAGATCGTAGCCACCTTGAAGCTTTCTTT. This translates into CASSQDRSHLEAFF.